The clone carrying this T cell receptor (beta chain) was found once. Its matching antigen is unknown. The CDR3 contains 13 residues. Trimming left V 0 bases short and J 10 bases short, with 10 bases between. Germline V gives CDR1 SEHNR, CDR2 FQNEAQ (reference sequence). TCRdb's table, derived via immunoSEQ multiplex PCR, lists solely in-frame clones and lacks some. The table includes 250,000 to 400,000 clones, around 90% detected once. The data stem from a study of cytomegalovirus exposure and HLA in healthy donors. Study conclusions and caveats: Reports showed the classifier diagnosing cytomegalovirus status with high specificity and sensitivity. The study flagged 150 to 200 TCR beta chains as cytomegalovirus-associated.

The origin of this receptor is a man aged 25-45 years in good health and CMV-seronegative. The chain uses TRBV7-9 and TRBJ2-1, with D perhaps matching TRBD1 (5 bases). The specimen was PBMCs. The CDR3 DNA is TGTGCCAGCAGCTTAGCAGGGGTCCGCGAGCAGTTCTTC. Encoded protein: CASSLAGVREQFF.